The 15 T cell receptor beta chains given below trace back to one sample, sequenced in a study of T cell responses to AZD1222 COVID-19 vaccine. The method was immunoSEQ multiplex PCR; TCRdb's version includes in-frame clones alone and lacks a portion of them. The data show some 150,000 clones, 86% seen once. This specimen consisted of peripheral blood, obtained on day 0 of MenACWY control vaccination. The receptors originated from an adult in good health.

This chain links TRBV7-9 with TRBJ1-1; D remains unclear. Between the trimmed V and J ends, which lost 2 bases and 0 bases, there was a span of 4 bases. Germline loops: CDR1 SEHNR, CDR2 FQNEAQ (reference sequence). The length of the CDR3 is 13 residues. In nucleotides, the CDR3 is TGTGCCAGCAGCTTAACTCTGAACACTGAAGCTTTCTTT. Translated: CASSLTLNTEAFF.

The chain links TRBV5-5 to TRBJ2-5; no clear D gene. This CDR3 is 14 amino acids long. Germline V CDR1 and CDR2: SGHKS, YYEKEE (reference sequence). Between the trimmed V and J ends, which lost 4 bases and 4 bases, there was a span of 14 bases. This chain's CDR3 is CASSPDSMTETQYF. For the CDR3, the DNA is TGTGCCAGCAGCCCGGATTCTATGACAGAGACCCAGTACTTC.

The rearrangement uses TRBV5-8 and TRBJ1-1, with TRBD1 identical over 7 bases. The CDR3 totals 14 residues. Germline-derived CDR1 and CDR2 are SGHTS and YDEGEE. J gave up 3 bases and V 0 bases, and 2 bases lay outside the gene matches. The CDR3 region is CASSLGTGYTEAFF. In DNA form, the CDR3 reads TGTGCCAGCAGCTTGGGGACAGGATACACTGAAGCTTTCTTT. The variable domain in full, completed from reference TRBV5-8 and TRBJ1-1, reads EAGVTQSPTHLIKTRGQQATLRCSPISGHTSVYWYQQALGLGLQFLLWYDEGEERNRGNFPPRFSGRQFPNYSSELNVNALELEDSALYLCASSLGTGYTEAFFGQGTRLTVV.

This clone appeared a few times. The chain combines TRBV5-5 with TRBJ1-2, with D possibly being TRBD1 (5 bases). The V and J ends lost 6 bases and 0 bases respectively, with 15 bases between them. Germline CDR1 and CDR2: SGHKS and YYEKEE (reference sequence). The CDR3 length is 15 residues. The CDR3 loop reads CASTPGGLTNYGYTF. CDR3 DNA sequence: TGTGCCAGCACCCCTGGGGGTCTTACTAACTATGGCTACACCTTC.

The chain combines TRBV5-1 with TRBJ1-5; D might be TRBD1 (5 bases). Germline-derived CDR1 and CDR2 are SGHRS and YFSETQ. Trimming took off 3 bases at V and 5 bases at J, with 15 bases between the two ends. This CDR3 comprises 15 residues. This CDR3 is CASSWGFGGDQPQHF. The CDR3 bases are TGCGCCAGCAGCTGGGGGTTCGGGGGTGATCAGCCCCAGCATTTT.

The chain combines TRBV19 with TRBJ2-3; TRBD1 matches 7 bases. Trimming took 3 bases from V and 12 from J; bases not matched to a gene: 9. This CDR3 is built from 13 residues. CDR1 is LNHDA and CDR2 is SQIVND in the germline V gene (reference sequence). In nucleotides, the CDR3 is TGTGCCAGTAGTATGAACCGGGACAGACCACAGTATTTT. Protein product: CASSMNRDRPQYF. The complete variable domain, with remaining parts taken from reference TRBV19 and TRBJ2-3, reads DGGITQSPKYLFRKEGQNVTLSCEQNLNHDAMYWYRQDPGQGLRLIYYSQIVNDFQKGDIAEGYSVSREKKESFPLTVTSAQKNPTAFYLCASSMNRDRPQYFGPGTRLTVL.

This chain joins TRBV27 and TRBJ2-7; 9 bases match TRBD1. The length of the CDR3 is 12 residues. Trimming at V came to 8 bases and at J to 2 bases, leaving 1 base not matched to a gene. The germline gives CDR1 MNHEY, CDR2 SMNVEV (reference sequence). CDR3 DNA sequence: TGTGCCAGCCGGGACAGGGCCTACGAGCAGTACTTC. Translated, it gives CASRDRAYEQYF.

The chain links TRBV9 to TRBJ2-3; TRBD1 matches at 7 bases. This CDR3 contains 15 residues. Unmatched junction bases numbered 5, after V lost 3 bases and J lost 1 base. CDR1 SGDLS and CDR2 YYNGEE come from the germline V gene. The CDR3 sequence: CASSATGVGTDTQYF. The CDR3 coding sequence is TGTGCCAGCAGCGCCACAGGGGTAGGCACAGATACGCAGTATTTT.

The genes are TRBV18 and TRBJ1-6, with 8 bases matching TRBD1. The CDR3 loop spans 14 amino acids. Germline CDR1 KGHSH, CDR2 LQKENI. V shed 1 base and J 11 bases; nucleotides not matched to a gene: 4. The CDR3 region is CASSPRQGLPPLHF. Written as DNA, the CDR3 is TGTGCCAGCTCACCACGACAGGGGCTACCACCCCTCCACTTT.

The V and J genes are TRBV2 and TRBJ1-5, with 10 nucleotides matching TRBD1. CDR3 length: 15 residues. From germline, CDR1 is SNHLY and CDR2 FYNNEI. Losses at the gene ends were 6 bases for V and 2 bases for J; bases not matched to a gene: 4. CDR3 region: CASRETGGGNQPQHF. CDR3 sequence (DNA): TGTGCCAGCAGGGAGACAGGGGGCGGCAATCAGCCCCAGCATTTT.

J is TRBJ1-5 and V is TRBV7-2; no definite D call. Germline V CDR1 and CDR2: SGHTA, FQGNSA. V was pared by 5 bases and J by 7 bases, with 12 bases between. The CDR3 runs to 13 residues. This CDR3 reads CASSPDTQQPQHF. The DNA for the CDR3 is TGTGCCAGCAGCCCCGATACCCAACAGCCCCAGCATTTT.

This rearrangement joins TRBV5-1 to TRBJ1-6, with D tentatively TRBD1 (5 bases). The V gene lost 0 bases and the J gene lost 7 bases, with 8 bases spanning the gap. Per germline, CDR1 SGHRS and CDR2 YFSETQ. The CDR3 covers 14 residues. The CDR3 sequence: CASSLEGRNSPLHF. In nucleotides, the CDR3 is TGCGCCAGCAGCTTGGAGGGGAGAAATTCACCCCTCCACTTT.

The chain links TRBV7-2 to TRBJ2-1; TRBD2 is a possible D gene (6 bases). The V end lost 1 base, the J end lost 5 bases, and 18 bases lay between the germline ends. Germline V gene lookup returns CDR1 SGHTA and CDR2 FQGNSA. The CDR3 loop spans 17 amino acids. CDR3 amino acids: CASSLVARRVLHNEQFF. The CDR3, as DNA: TGTGCCAGCAGCTTAGTGGCCCGGAGGGTCCTTCACAATGAGCAGTTCTTC. The entire variable domain, with the rest obtained from reference TRBV7-2 and TRBJ2-1, is as follows: GAGVSQSPSNKVTEKGKDVELRCDPISGHTALYWYRQSLGQGLEFLIYFQGNSAPDKSGLPSDRFSAERTGGSVSTLTIQRTQQEDSAVYLCASSLVARRVLHNEQFFGPGTRLTVL.

Written as DNA, the CDR3 is TGTGCCAGCAGTTATTGGTTGGGTGGCTACACCTTC. It translates to CASSYWLGGYTF. The V and J genes are TRBV12-3 or TRBV12-4 and TRBJ1-2; D is ambiguous. The CDR3 is made up of 12 amino acids. The V end was cut by 4 bases, the J end by 7 bases, with 10 bases between.

The CDR3 DNA reads as TGTGCCAGCAGCGTAGACGGGAGAAGGGCAGATACGCAGTATTTT. Its protein is CASSVDGRRADTQYF. J is TRBJ2-3 and V is TRBV9; perhaps TRBD2 as D (6 bases). The CDR3 has 15 residues. V shed 0 bases and J shed 4 bases, with 12 bases lying between them. CDR1 SGDLS and CDR2 YYNGEE come from the germline V gene.